The entry below gives a single TCR beta chain sequence along with its context. Its cognate antigen is unknown. This record comes from a study of Ad26.COV2.S vaccination and SARS-CoV-2 variants. Findings of the study overall: Spike-specific TCR breadth ran higher among vaccine recipients than placebo recipients.

Regarding treatment: roughly 18 received Ad26.COV2.S at low or high dose, single or two shots; about 5 received placebo; per-sample allocation not given. Day 63 after the first injection of vaccine or placebo was the sampling time. The CDR3 consists of 14 residues. The V gene's germline CDR1 is MNHEY and CDR2 SMNVEV (reference sequence). V dropped 6 bases and J dropped 2; count of bases not matched to a gene: 6. Method: immunoSEQ multiplex PCR; TCRdb's copy keeps in-frame clones and lacks some. Of 250,000 to 300,000 clones in the sample, 70% to 90% were seen once. This TCR was recovered from a person aged 18-60 years who received the Ad26.COV2.S COVID-19 vaccine or a placebo. This specimen was peripheral blood, taken in a trial of Ad26.COV2.S vaccine versus placebo. The chain employs TRBV27 and TRBJ2-7; 8 positions agree with TRBD1. The CDR3, as DNA: TGTGCCAGCAGCCCGGGACAGGCCCCCTACGAGCAGTACTTC. It translates to CASSPGQAPYEQYF.